Each of the 22 T cell receptor beta chains below was sequenced from the same sample in a study of OX40 agonist ivuxolimab in advanced cancers. Profiling relied on immunoSEQ multiplex PCR, and the TCRdb table lists in-frame clones only, not all of them. Altogether tens of thousands of clones are present, around 90% being singletons, with the ten largest covering more than 1.5%. Sequenced here: CD4+ or CD8+ T cells sorted from blood, sampled in a trial of the OX40 agonist ivuxolimab. The origin of the receptors is an adult with an advanced solid tumor such as melanoma, head and neck, liver or kidney cancer.

The V call is TRBV18, the J call TRBJ2-2, with 9 bases identical to TRBD2. Germline CDR1 and CDR2: KGHSH and LQKENI. The CDR3 length is 18 residues. Trimming took 4 bases from V and 4 from J; bases not matched to a gene: 13. The CDR3 coding sequence is TGTGCCAGCTCACGAGACCCTTCTAGCGGGATAGTCACCGGGGAGCTGTTTTTT. Encoded protein: CASSRDPSSGIVTGELFF.

This clone was counted a single time. At one end, the junction sequence differs from germline, possibly due to a read error. V and J are TRBV6-1 and TRBJ1-4, with a weak D call TRBD1 (6 bases). Looked up from germline, CDR1 is MNHNS and CDR2 is SASEGT. CDR3 length: 13 amino acids. CDR3 sequence: CTSSVGAGEKLFF. The CDR3 DNA sequence: TGTACCAGCAGTGTGGGGGCAGGTGAAAAACTGTTTTTT.

This clone was observed a single time. The J gene is TRBJ2-7, the V gene TRBV14, with D unresolved. The germline V gene has CDR1 SGHDN and CDR2 FVKESK. V was cut by 1 base and J by 4 bases, with 5 bases left in between. This CDR3 is built from 12 residues. CDR3 DNA sequence: TGTGCCAGCAGCCAAGGAGGATACGAGCAGTACTTC. Protein product: CASSQGGYEQYF.

CDR3 DNA: TGTGCCAGCAGCTCTGGACGGAACACTGAAGCTTTCTTT. Protein: CASSSGRNTEAFF. V is TRBV7-8 and J is TRBJ1-1, with D unclear. Germline V gives CDR1 SGHVS, CDR2 FQNEAQ. V was cut by 4 bases and J by 1 base, with 7 bases left in between. This CDR3 region has 13 residues. Combining the CDR3 with reference TRBV7-8 and TRBJ1-1 gives the whole variable domain GAGVSQSPRYKVAKRGQDVALRCDPISGHVSLFWYQQALGQGPEFLTYFQNEAQLDKSGLPSDRFFAERPEGSVSTLKIQRTQQEDSAVYLCASSSGRNTEAFFGQGTRLTVV.

The chain couples TRBV7-3 to TRBJ1-5; D gene uncertain. The V gene lost 5 bases and the J gene lost 4 bases, with 18 bases spanning the gap. CDR3 length equals 16 residues. Germline CDR1 and CDR2: SGHTA and FQGTGA. In DNA, the CDR3 is TGTGCCAGCAGCCCTCCTAAGACCCCCCTAAATCAGCCCCAGCATTTT. It codes for CASSPPKTPLNQPQHF.

The chain combines TRBV23-1 with TRBJ2-3; a possible D gene is TRBD1 (6 bases). TRBV23-1 has ORF status, its function being uncertain. The V end was cut by 4 bases, the J end by 1 base, with 12 bases between. The CDR3 covers 15 residues. This CDR3 is CASSPGVRGTDTQYF. The CDR3 region has the DNA TGCGCCAGCAGTCCAGGGGTGAGAGGCACAGATACGCAGTATTTT.

The chain recombines TRBV6-6 with TRBJ1-6, with 9 bases aligning to TRBD1. The length of the CDR3 is 14 residues. CDR1 and CDR2 (germline): MNHNY, SVGAGI (reference sequence). V shed 7 bases, J shed 7 bases, and the junction held 5 bases outside the gene matches. The CDR3 loop reads CASISDRGNSPLHF. For the CDR3, the DNA is TGTGCCAGCATCTCGGACAGGGGAAATTCACCCCTCCACTTT.

This chain links TRBV29-1 with TRBJ1-1, with 8 bases that match TRBD1. The CDR3 covers 15 residues. Germline V CDR1 and CDR2: SQVTM, ANQGSEA. With 7 bases clipped from V and 0 bases from J, the junction kept 10 bases outside the gene matches. The chain's CDR3 is CSGKGTGGMNTEAFF. In nucleotides, the CDR3 is TGCAGCGGGAAAGGGACAGGTGGAATGAACACTGAAGCTTTCTTT.

The CDR3 protein is CASNEGGRGYGYTF. The DNA for the CDR3 is TGTGCCAGCAACGAAGGGGGGAGGGGCTATGGCTACACCTTC. This rearrangement joins TRBV6-5 to TRBJ1-2, with D tentatively TRBD1 (6 bases). There are 14 residues in the CDR3. The V and J ends lost 7 bases and 4 bases respectively, with 16 bases between them. The germline V gene encodes CDR1 MNHEY and CDR2 SVGAGI.

This clone was seen only once. The genes are TRBV21-1 and TRBJ2-3; TRBD2 is the table's D call and was not checked against the DNA. TRBV21-1 is classified as a pseudogene. This CDR3 spans 10 amino acids. CDR3 in DNA: TGTAGCCCCGGCACAGATACGCAGTATTTT. This translates into CSPGTDTQYF.

The chain uses TRBV21-1 and TRBJ1-4. TRBV21-1 is a listed pseudogene. This CDR3 comprises 16 residues. The CDR3 DNA is TGTGCCAGCAGCAAAGGGCCGTGCGCAACTAATGAAAAACTGTTTTTT. This codes for CASSKGPCATNEKLFF.

The V call is TRBV5-4, the J call TRBJ2-3; D is undetermined. The CDR3 loop spans 12 amino acids. V was trimmed by 1 base and J by 1 base, leaving 1 base between them. Germline CDR1 SGHNT, CDR2 YYREEE (reference sequence). This CDR3 reads CASSLRTDTQYF. The CDR3 DNA reads TGTGCCAGCAGCTTGCGCACAGATACGCAGTATTTT.

The chain employs TRBV30 and TRBJ2-2; TRBD2 is a possible D gene (6 bases). With 0 bases removed from V and 7 bases from J, the gap between germline ends came to 12 bases. CDR3 size: 14 residues. The germline CDR1 and CDR2 sequences are GTSNPN and SVGIG (reference sequence). CDR3 residues: CAWSVRGIVGELFF. The CDR3 DNA reads TGTGCCTGGAGTGTGCGGGGAATCGTCGGGGAGCTGTTTTTT.

V is TRBV6-1 and J is TRBJ1-2, with 7 bases aligning to TRBD1. V shed 0 bases and J 7 bases; nucleotides not matched to a gene: 5. The CDR3 loop spans 14 amino acids. Germline V gene data show CDR1 as MNHNS and CDR2 as SASEGT. CDR3: CASSEATGELGYTF. Written as DNA, the CDR3 is TGTGCCAGCAGTGAAGCAACAGGGGAACTTGGCTACACCTTC.

The rearrangement joins TRBV7-9 to TRBJ1-2, with D hard to call. CDR1 SEHNR and CDR2 FQNEAQ come from the germline V gene (reference sequence). This CDR3 region has 13 residues. Trimming took 1 base from V and 8 from J, leaving 11 bases between them. CDR3 nucleotides: TGTGCCAGCAGCTTAGAACCCGTGGAAGGCTACACCTTC. This encodes CASSLEPVEGYTF.

V and J are TRBV5-4 and TRBJ1-2; 8 bases map to TRBD1. V lost 4 bases, J lost 7 bases, and 6 bases stayed unmatched. Germline values: CDR1 SGHNT, CDR2 YYREEE (reference sequence). The CDR3 runs 13 residues. The CDR3: CASSPTGEGGYTF. The CDR3 DNA reads as TGTGCCAGCAGCCCGACAGGGGAGGGTGGCTACACCTTC.

The chain's CDR3 is CASSLGGLYEQYF. As DNA, the CDR3 is TGTGCCAGCAGCTTAGGAGGGTTATACGAGCAGTACTTC. This chain links TRBV7-2 with TRBJ2-7, with D possibly being TRBD2 (5 bases). From germline, CDR1 is SGHTA and CDR2 FQGNSA. CDR3 length: 13 residues. The germline V and J ends were trimmed by 1 base and 4 bases, with 8 bases remaining between them.

The CDR3 sequence is CASSVSLVQYF. The DNA of the CDR3 is TGTGCCAGCAGTGTGTCACTAGTGCAGTACTTC. The rearrangement joins TRBV6-1 to TRBJ2-7; D perhaps matches TRBD2 (5 bases). V was shortened by 4 bases and J by 9 bases, with 10 bases between the two germline ends. Germline V gene lookup returns CDR1 MNHNS and CDR2 SASEGT. The length of the CDR3 is 11 residues.

The chain combines TRBV18 with TRBJ2-2; D is tentatively TRBD1 or TRBD2 (5 bases each). This CDR3 region has 16 residues. The V gene's germline CDR1 is KGHSH and CDR2 LQKENI. The V and J ends lost 3 bases and 4 bases respectively, with 15 bases between them. This CDR3 is CASSPLGATGTGELFF. The CDR3, as DNA: TGTGCCAGCTCACCCCTCGGGGCGACGGGCACCGGGGAGCTGTTTTTT.

This chain links TRBV11-2 with TRBJ2-1; no definite D call. V was shortened by 7 bases and J by 7 bases, with 14 bases between the two germline ends. Germline assignment: CDR1 SGHAT and CDR2 FQNNGV. There are 13 residues in the CDR3. This chain's CDR3 is CASNTNIENEQFF. The DNA for the CDR3 is TGTGCCAGCAACACCAATATTGAAAATGAGCAGTTCTTC. The whole variable domain, filled in from reference TRBV11-2 and TRBJ2-1, reads EAGVAQSPRYKIIEKRQSVAFWCNPISGHATLYWYQQILGQGPKLLIQFQNNGVVDDSQLPKDRFSAERLKGVDSTLKIQPAKLEDSAVYLCASNTNIENEQFFGPGTRLTVL.

For the CDR3, the DNA is TGTGCCAGCAAGGACAGCAACACCGGGGAGCTGTTTTTT. Translated: CASKDSNTGELFF. This rearrangement joins TRBV6-6 to TRBJ2-2; D is possibly TRBD1 (6 bases). V lost 7 bases to trimming and J lost 2 bases, with 8 bases between them. CDR3 length equals 13 residues. Germline V gene lookup returns CDR1 MNHNY and CDR2 SVGAGI (reference sequence).

V and J are TRBV18 and TRBJ2-3; D not certain. V shed 4 bases and J shed 0 bases, with 8 bases lying between them. The germline gives CDR1 KGHSH, CDR2 LQKENI. This CDR3 comprises 14 residues. The CDR3 DNA follows: TGTGCCAGCTCACGAATCGACAGCACAGATACGCAGTATTTT. Encoded protein: CASSRIDSTDTQYF.